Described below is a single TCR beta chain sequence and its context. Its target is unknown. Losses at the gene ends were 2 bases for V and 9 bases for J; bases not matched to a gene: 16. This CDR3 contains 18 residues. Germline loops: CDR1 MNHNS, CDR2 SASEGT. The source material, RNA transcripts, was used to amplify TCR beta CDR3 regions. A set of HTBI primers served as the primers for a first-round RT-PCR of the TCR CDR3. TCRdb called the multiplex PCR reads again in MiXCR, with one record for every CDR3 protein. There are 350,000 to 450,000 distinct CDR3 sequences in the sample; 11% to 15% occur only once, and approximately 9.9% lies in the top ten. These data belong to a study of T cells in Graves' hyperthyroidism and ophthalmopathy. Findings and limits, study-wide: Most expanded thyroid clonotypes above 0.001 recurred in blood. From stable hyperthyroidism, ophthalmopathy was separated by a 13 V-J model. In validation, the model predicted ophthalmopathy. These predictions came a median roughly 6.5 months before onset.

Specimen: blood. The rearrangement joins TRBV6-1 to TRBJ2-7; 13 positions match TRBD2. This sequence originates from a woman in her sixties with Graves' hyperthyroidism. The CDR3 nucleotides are TGTGCCAGCAGTGAATTGAAAGCCGGGACTAGCGGGAAAAGGAGGCAGTACTTC. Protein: CASSELKAGTSGKRRQYF.